This T cell receptor beta chain was profiled in a study of CD8 T cells in Susac syndrome. The authors reverse transcribed roughly 0.45 to 1 ug RNA with random hexamers. Multiplex PCR with immunoSEQ amplified the TCR beta CDR3 across 54 Vbeta and 13 Jbeta. A single record per CDR3 protein comes from TCRdb applying MiXCR to the immunoSEQ multiplex PCR reads. The sample comprises about 130,000 distinct CDR3 sequences, approximately 90% of which are singletons, and 0.24% rests with the top ten. Germline CDR1 reads SQVTM; CDR2 reads ANQGSEA. V was clipped by 1 base and J by 2 bases; unmatched bases: 4. The CDR3 has 15 residues. Negative isolation was applied to CD8+ and CD4+ T cells, and FACS enrichment was applied to TEMRA cells.

The receptor was isolated from a human donor with multiple sclerosis. The specimen sequenced was CD8+ T cells from PBMCs. This chain uses TRBV29-1 with TRBJ2-3; TRBD1 agrees at 9 bases. CDR3: CSVEAQGAFTDTQYF. CDR3 in DNA: TGCAGCGTTGAAGCACAGGGGGCCTTCACAGATACGCAGTATTTT.